The rows below give T cell receptor beta chains drawn from one sample of a study of shared clonotypes between healthy human individuals. Using immunoSEQ multiplex PCR, the repertoire was profiled, and TCRdb retains in-frame clones only, with some absent. This sample has about 2.4 million clones, with more than 85% found just once. The sequencing input was naive CD4+ T cells from PBMCs. The receptors stem from a man between 18 and 35 years old in good health. Some clones in this sample may be carry-over from other donors' samples. Each CDR3 is given with its conserved first and last residue. Each record gives: V gene, D gene, clone size, CDR3 length, J gene, CDR3 protein, CDR3 DNA. D genes are given only for firm matches. Only some rows state a clone size, as once, few, many or a class for expanded clones.

TRBV28	NA	NA	16	TRBJ1-4	CASSRTRGLTNEKLFF	TGTGCCAGCAGTAGAACTCGTGGGTTGACTAATGAAAAACTGTTTTTT
TRBV27	NA	NA	13	TRBJ1-2	CASSAQGYYGYTF	TGTGCCAGCAGTGCCCAGGGGTACTATGGCTACACCTTC
TRBV5-4	TRBD2	NA	16	TRBJ2-2	CASSRSGSRGTGELFF	TGTGCCAGCAGCCGTAGCGGGAGCCGTGGAACCGGGGAGCTGTTTTTT
TRBV7-8	NA	NA	15	TRBJ2-1	CASRILVSSYNEQFF	TGTGCCAGCAGGATCCTAGTCAGCTCCTACAATGAGCAGTTCTTC
TRBV29-1	NA	NA	12	TRBJ1-5	CSASGWDQPQHF	TGCAGCGCCAGCGGATGGGATCAGCCCCAGCATTTT
TRBV9	NA	NA	15	TRBJ2-1	CASSVEPISYNEQFF	TGTGCCAGCAGCGTAGAGCCAATCTCCTACAATGAGCAGTTCTTC
TRBV18	NA	NA	15	TRBJ1-5	CASSPGGSGNQPQHF	TGTGCCAGCTCACCGGGGGGGAGCGGCAATCAGCCCCAGCATTTT
TRBV28	TRBD1	NA	15	TRBJ2-1	CASTPRDRPYNEQFF	TGTGCCAGCACTCCCAGGGACAGACCCTACAATGAGCAGTTCTTC
TRBV7-3	TRBD1	NA	15	TRBJ2-3	CASSLGQGHQDTQYF	TGTGCCAGCAGCTTAGGACAGGGACATCAAGATACGCAGTATTTT
TRBV5-4	NA	NA	12	TRBJ1-1	CASSRSYTEAFF	TGTGCCAGCAGCCGGAGTTACACTGAAGCTTTCTTT
TRBV27	NA	NA	13	TRBJ2-1	CASSSQYFNEQFF	TGTGCCAGCAGTTCCCAGTATTTCAATGAGCAGTTCTTC
TRBV25-1	TRBD1	once	13	TRBJ2-7	CASSEGTDYEQYF	TGTGCCAGCAGTGAAGGGACAGACTACGAGCAGTACTTC
TRBV29-1	TRBD1	NA	14	TRBJ2-1	CSVVLGQGGNEQFF	TGCAGCGTTGTTCTTGGACAGGGTGGCAATGAGCAGTTCTTC
TRBV4-1	NA	NA	15	TRBJ2-7	CASSQENRASYEQYF	TGCGCCAGCAGCCAAGAAAACAGAGCCTCCTACGAGCAGTACTTC
TRBV11-2	TRBD1	NA	13	TRBJ2-7	CASSVDRGHEQYF	TGTGCCAGCAGCGTCGACAGGGGCCACGAGCAGTACTTC
TRBV11-3	NA	NA	14	TRBJ2-2	CASSFGPNTGELFF	TGTGCCAGCAGCTTCGGGCCGAACACCGGGGAGCTGTTTTTT
TRBV27	NA	NA	12	TRBJ1-4	CASRRGGEKLFF	TGTGCCAGCAGGAGGGGTGGCGAAAAACTGTTTTTT
TRBV5-1	NA	NA	13	TRBJ1-5	CASSEGLSQPQHF	TGCGCCAGCAGCGAGGGATTGAGTCAGCCCCAGCATTTT
TRBV29-1	NA	NA	13	TRBJ2-3	CSVSGRQSDTQYF	TGCAGCGTCTCCGGGAGACAATCAGATACGCAGTATTTT
TRBV4-1	TRBD1	few	15	TRBJ1-5	CASSQDDRGNQPQHF	TGCGCCAGCAGCCAAGATGACAGGGGGAATCAGCCCCAGCATTTT
TRBV28	NA	NA	15	TRBJ1-5	CASSSWTESNQPQHF	TGTGCCAGCAGTTCCTGGACGGAGAGCAATCAGCCCCAGCATTTT
TRBV10-2	NA	NA	13	TRBJ2-5	CASSERGDGTQYF	TGCGCCAGCAGTGAAAGAGGGGACGGGACCCAGTACTTC
TRBV7-6	NA	NA	17	TRBJ2-5	CASSLAAGRLSEETQYF	TGTGCCAGCAGCTTAGCGGCGGGACGTTTGTCCGAAGAGACCCAGTACTTC
TRBV27	TRBD2	NA	17	TRBJ2-7	CASSLFASGRHYYEQYF	TGTGCCAGCAGTTTATTTGCTAGCGGGAGACATTACTACGAGCAGTACTTC
TRBV15	NA	NA	13	TRBJ2-1	CATSRVVYNEQFF	TGTGCCACCAGCAGAGTTGTTTACAATGAGCAGTTCTTC
TRBV11-3	NA	NA	15	TRBJ1-1	CASSPARGGNTEAFF	TGTGCCAGCAGCCCCGCAAGAGGGGGTAACACTGAAGCTTTCTTT
TRBV28	TRBD2	once	16	TRBJ2-7	CASSLSSGRTSYEQYF	TGTGCCAGCAGTTTATCTAGCGGGAGGACCTCCTACGAGCAGTACTTC
TRBV9	NA	NA	17	TRBJ2-5	CASSAHPSQVGQETQYF	TGTGCCAGCAGCGCTCACCCGTCCCAGGTCGGGCAAGAGACCCAGTACTTC
TRBV9	TRBD1	NA	13	TRBJ1-5	CASSDTGGGPQHF	TGTGCCAGCAGCGATACAGGGGGAGGGCCCCAGCATTTT
TRBV25-1	TRBD2	NA	15	TRBJ2-1	CASSDLGTSLYEQFF	TGTGCCAGCAGTGATCTCGGGACTAGCCTGTATGAGCAGTTCTTC
TRBV19	TRBD2	NA	17	TRBJ2-1	CASHRGIAGLGVNEQFF	TGTGCCAGCCATCGGGGGATAGCGGGGTTAGGTGTCAATGAGCAGTTCTTC
TRBV5-1	NA	NA	13	TRBJ1-2	CASSFRPGEGYTF	TGCGCCAGCAGCTTTCGCCCCGGGGAGGGCTACACCTTC
TRBV6-6	NA	once	14	TRBJ1-1	CASSRRIRTAEAFF	TGTGCCAGCAGCCGCCGAATAAGGACAGCTGAAGCTTTCTTT
TRBV7-2	NA	NA	15	TRBJ2-7	CASSLVPGFGAEQYF	TGTGCCAGCAGCTTAGTTCCAGGGTTCGGGGCCGAGCAGTACTTC
TRBV15	TRBD2	NA	14	TRBJ2-3	CATRRGGDTDTQYF	TGTGCCACCCGCCGGGGAGGGGACACAGATACGCAGTATTTT
TRBV7-3	TRBD2	NA	20	TRBJ2-1	CASSPTGGTSGRGSYNEQFF	TGTGCCAGCAGCCCAACGGGTGGGACTAGCGGGAGAGGATCCTACAATGAGCAGTTCTTC
TRBV6-5	NA	NA	12	TRBJ2-3	CASSSIPDTQYF	TGTGCCAGCAGCTCGATCCCAGATACGCAGTATTTT
TRBV11-3	TRBD1	NA	16	TRBJ2-1	CASSPSGQGLGNEQFF	TGTGCCAGCAGCCCCTCGGGACAGGGTTTGGGGAATGAGCAGTTCTTC
TRBV6-1	TRBD1	NA	15	TRBJ2-7	CASSRGTGPSYEQYF	TGTGCCAGCAGTAGAGGGACAGGGCCCTCCTACGAGCAGTACTTC
TRBV10-3	NA	NA	14	TRBJ2-1	CAISSSRSYNEQFF	TGTGCCATCAGTTCTAGCCGCTCCTACAATGAGCAGTTCTTC
TRBV6-5	TRBD2	NA	13	TRBJ2-1	CASSYAGVYEQFF	TGTGCCAGCAGTTACGCGGGGGTGTACGAGCAGTTCTTC
TRBV5-1	NA	NA	15	TRBJ2-2	CASSLSGAKIGELFF	TGCGCCAGCAGCTTGAGTGGGGCGAAAATCGGGGAGCTGTTTTTT
TRBV19	TRBD1	once	14	TRBJ1-1	CASRRDRGNTEAFF	TGTGCCAGTAGAAGGGACAGGGGGAACACTGAAGCTTTCTTT
TRBV5-4	NA	NA	15	TRBJ2-6	CASSLGGPGANVLTF	TGTGCCAGCAGCTTAGGGGGGCCTGGGGCCAACGTCCTGACTTTC
TRBV6-1	NA	NA	18	TRBJ1-3	CASSEVNVRVGFGNTIYF	TGTGCCAGCAGTGAAGTTAACGTGCGTGTGGGGTTCGGAAACACCATATATTTT
TRBV20-1	NA	NA	11	TRBJ1-2	CSATGGYGYTF	TGCAGTGCTACGGGAGGGTATGGCTACACCTTC
TRBV5-1	NA	NA	11	TRBJ2-7	CASSLGSTQYF	TGCGCCAGCAGCTTGGGGTCGACGCAGTACTTC
TRBV5-4	NA	NA	13	TRBJ1-2	CASSFTGIYGYTF	TGTGCCAGCAGCTTTACAGGGATATATGGCTACACCTTC
TRBV18	NA	NA	13	TRBJ2-3	CASSLGALDTQYF	TGTGCCAGCTCCCTGGGGGCCCTAGATACGCAGTATTTT